The next 18 T cell receptor beta chains were all read from a single sample in a study of T cell responses to AZD1222 COVID-19 vaccine. Profiled with immunoSEQ multiplex PCR; TCRdb holds only in-frame clones, not every one. This repertoire shows around 160,000 clones, roughly 87% found once; its top ten account for around 4.9%. The starting material was peripheral blood, obtained on day 0 of AZD1222 vaccination. The receptor source for this set is an adult in good health.

V is TRBV5-1 and J is TRBJ2-5, with D perhaps TRBD1 or TRBD2 (5 bases each). The germline V gene has CDR1 SGHRS and CDR2 YFSETQ. CDR3 length: 15 amino acids. Trimming removed 0 bases from V and 4 bases from J, with 13 bases in between. The CDR3 sequence is CASSLAGTNGETQYF. In DNA form, the CDR3 reads TGCGCCAGCAGCTTGGCCGGGACCAACGGAGAGACCCAGTACTTC.

V is TRBV5-4 and J is TRBJ2-1; D gene unclear. The germline V gene encodes CDR1 SGHNT and CDR2 YYREEE (reference sequence). V was cut by 0 bases and J by 5 bases, with 9 bases left in between. The CDR3 is made up of 14 amino acids. The CDR3 DNA sequence: TGTGCCAGCAGCTTGGCATCAGATAACAATGAGCAGTTCTTC. This sequence encodes CASSLASDNNEQFF. The entire variable domain, with the rest obtained from reference TRBV5-4 and TRBJ2-1, is as follows: ETGVTQSPTHLIKTRGQQVTLRCSSQSGHNTVSWYQQALGQGPQFIFQYYREEENGRGNFPPRFSGLQFPNYSSELNVNALELDDSALYLCASSLASDNNEQFFGPGTRLTVL.

The gene calls are TRBV6-5 and TRBJ2-7; D may correspond to TRBD1 or TRBD2 (6 bases each). The CDR3 totals 13 residues. The germline gives CDR1 MNHEY, CDR2 SVGAGI. Trimming cost V 8 bases and J 7 bases, with 18 bases left between them. The CDR3 DNA sequence: TGTGCCAGCCGCCCCGGGGGCTACTGGGAGCAGTACTTC. Residues: CASRPGGYWEQYF.

V and J are TRBV5-1 and TRBJ1-2; D gene uncertain. With 3 bases removed from V and 0 bases from J, the gap between germline ends came to 9 bases. The germline V gene encodes CDR1 SGHRS and CDR2 YFSETQ. The CDR3 totals 14 residues. This CDR3 reads CASSSGSPNYGYTF. Written as DNA, the CDR3 is TGCGCCAGCAGCTCCGGGTCTCCTAACTATGGCTACACCTTC.

The CDR3 DNA sequence: TGTGCCAGCAGCCGTACAGGGGGAGACTACAATGAGCAGTTCTTC. Its protein product is CASSRTGGDYNEQFF. The chain uses TRBV5-5 and TRBJ2-1; the match to TRBD1 covers 8 bases. This CDR3 contains 15 residues. V lost 4 bases and J lost 3; bases outside the gene matches: 6. The germline V gene encodes CDR1 SGHKS and CDR2 YYEKEE (reference sequence).

In this sample, this clone turned up once. The rearrangement joins TRBV4-1 to TRBJ2-1, with 8 bases identical to TRBD2. CDR1 MGHRA and CDR2 YSYEKL come from the germline V gene. The trim removed 3 bases at V and 9 bases at J, leaving 7 bases unmatched. CDR3 size: 14 residues. Here the CDR3 DNA reads TGCGCCAGCAGCCAGCCCGGGACTAGAGGTGAGCAGTTCTTC. Its protein is CASSQPGTRGEQFF.

The chain is built from TRBV18 and TRBJ1-5; D is unresolved. Germline V gene lookup returns CDR1 KGHSH and CDR2 LQKENI. The CDR3 loop spans 15 amino acids. Trimming removed 2 bases from V and 3 bases from J, with 11 bases in between. CDR3 protein: CASSPVQTYNQPQHF. CDR3 sequence (DNA): TGTGCCAGCTCACCAGTACAGACCTACAATCAGCCCCAGCATTTT.

This chain joins TRBV28 and TRBJ1-4, with D tentatively TRBD1 (6 bases). V shed 2 bases and J shed 4 bases, with 8 bases lying between them. The CDR3 is made up of 14 amino acids. Germline values: CDR1 MDHEN, CDR2 SYDVKM. CDR3: CASSLGGVNEKLFF. The DNA for the CDR3 is TGTGCCAGCAGTTTAGGGGGCGTTAATGAAAAACTGTTTTTT.

This chain connects TRBV27 to TRBJ2-1; TRBD2 matches 9 bases. The V and J ends lost 2 bases and 6 bases, in that order; junction bases with no gene match: 8. The CDR3 length is 16 residues. Germline lookup yields CDR1 MNHEY and CDR2 SMNVEV (reference sequence). This CDR3 reads CASSLVAGVGVNEQFF. The CDR3 nucleotides read TGTGCCAGCAGTTTAGTAGCGGGAGTTGGTGTCAATGAGCAGTTCTTC.

The rearrangement joins TRBV6-1 to TRBJ2-1; no reliable D call. Germline CDR1 reads MNHNS; CDR2 reads SASEGT. The CDR3 sequence is 11 residues long. V was cut by 3 bases and J by 8 bases, with 5 bases left in between. The CDR3 loop reads CASSDFDEQFF. CDR3 nucleotides: TGTGCCAGCAGTGATTTCGATGAGCAGTTCTTC.

The CDR3 nucleotides read TGTGCCAGCAGCGTCACTAGCGAGGGCTACAATGAGCAGTTCTTC. Its protein is CASSVTSEGYNEQFF. The chain has TRBV9 and TRBJ2-1; 7 nucleotides align to TRBD2. With 2 bases clipped from V and 3 bases from J, the junction kept 5 bases outside the gene matches. The germline gives CDR1 SGDLS, CDR2 YYNGEE. This CDR3 has 15 amino acids.

The chain joins TRBV9 to TRBJ2-5; D gene ambiguous. Between the trimmed V and J ends, which lost 3 bases and 3 bases, there was a span of 9 bases. Germline CDR1 reads SGDLS; CDR2 reads YYNGEE. The CDR3 has 13 residues. The CDR3 loop reads CASSATPEETQYF. Here the CDR3 DNA reads TGTGCCAGCAGCGCAACCCCCGAAGAGACCCAGTACTTC.

V gene TRBV5-1 combines with J gene TRBJ2-1, with 15 bases fitting TRBD2. The CDR3 covers 16 residues. Trimming took 4 bases from V and 9 from J; bases not matched to a gene: 8. Germline CDR1 is SGHRS and CDR2 is YFSETQ. In DNA, the CDR3 is TGCGCCAGCAGCCACGGACTAGCGGGAGGGCCGAGTGAGCAGTTCTTC. Translated: CASSHGLAGGPSEQFF.

The V and J genes are TRBV4-1 and TRBJ1-5; D unresolved. Deletions cut 8 bases from V and 1 base from J, with 15 bases between. Germline loops: CDR1 MGHRA, CDR2 YSYEKL. This CDR3 is built from 15 residues. DNA for the CDR3: TGCGCCAGCTCAAAAGACCCAAGGAGCAATCAGCCCCAGCATTTT. Its protein product is CASSKDPRSNQPQHF.

CDR3: CASRRGAEKLFF. CDR3 coding DNA: TGTGCCAGCCGGAGAGGGGCGGAAAAACTGTTTTTT. The chain uses TRBV7-9 and TRBJ1-4, with D maybe TRBD1 (5 bases). This CDR3 region has 12 residues. V lost 8 bases and J 8 bases, leaving 12 bases between the germline ends. Germline V gene sequence: CDR1 SEHNR, CDR2 FQNEAQ (reference sequence).

This clone has just one count. The chain employs TRBV9 and TRBJ2-5; a possible D gene is TRBD2 (6 bases). This CDR3 is 14 amino acids long. V lost 0 bases, J lost 5 bases, and 11 bases lay in between. Germline assignment: CDR1 SGDLS and CDR2 YYNGEE. The CDR3 region is CASSVARGMETQYF. CDR3 nucleotides: TGTGCCAGCAGCGTAGCTCGGGGGATGGAGACCCAGTACTTC.

This clone was observed once. J is TRBJ1-4 and V is TRBV5-5, with a tentative D call TRBD1 (6 bases). The CDR3 consists of 15 residues. Trimming pared 4 bases from V and 7 bases from J, leaving 17 bases between. Germline assignment: CDR1 SGHKS and CDR2 YYEKEE (reference sequence). DNA of the CDR3: TGTGCCAGCAGCGCCGGGGGCAGGGGAGGTGAAAAACTGTTTTTT. It yields the protein CASSAGGRGGEKLFF.

By proportion, this clone is medium-sized. The chain combines TRBV19 with TRBJ2-7; no definite D call. Germline V gives CDR1 LNHDA, CDR2 SQIVND (reference sequence). With 6 bases removed from V and 0 bases from J, the gap between germline ends came to 15 bases. This CDR3 is 15 amino acids long. CDR3 sequence: CASSLNSGPSYEQYF. DNA for the CDR3: TGTGCCAGTAGCCTAAACAGTGGGCCCTCCTACGAGCAGTACTTC.